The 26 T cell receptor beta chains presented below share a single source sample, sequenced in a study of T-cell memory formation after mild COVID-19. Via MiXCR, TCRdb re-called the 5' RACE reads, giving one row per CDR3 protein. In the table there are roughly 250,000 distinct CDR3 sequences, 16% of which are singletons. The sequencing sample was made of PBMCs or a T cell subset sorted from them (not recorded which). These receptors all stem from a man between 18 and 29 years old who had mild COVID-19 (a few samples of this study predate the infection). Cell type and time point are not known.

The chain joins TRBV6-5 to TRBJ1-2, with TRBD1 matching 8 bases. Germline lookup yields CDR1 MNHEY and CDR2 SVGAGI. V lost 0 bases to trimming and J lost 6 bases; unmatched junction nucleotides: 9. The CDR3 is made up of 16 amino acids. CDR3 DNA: TGTGCCAGCAGTTACTCCGGGCGGGACAGGTTGGATGGCTACACCTTC. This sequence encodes CASSYSGRDRLDGYTF.

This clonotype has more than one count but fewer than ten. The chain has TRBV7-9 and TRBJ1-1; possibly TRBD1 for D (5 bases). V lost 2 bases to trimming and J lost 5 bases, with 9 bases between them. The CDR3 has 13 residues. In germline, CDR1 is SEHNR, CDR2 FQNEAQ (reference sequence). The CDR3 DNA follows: TGTGCCAGCAGCTTATTACCAGGGACTGAAGCTTTCTTT. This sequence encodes CASSLLPGTEAFF.

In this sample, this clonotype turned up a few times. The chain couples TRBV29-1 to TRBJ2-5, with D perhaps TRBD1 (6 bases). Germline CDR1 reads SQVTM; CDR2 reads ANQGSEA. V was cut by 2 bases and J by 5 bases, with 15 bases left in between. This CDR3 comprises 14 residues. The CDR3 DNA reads TGCAGCGTTGAACCCCACAGGGATTGGGAGACCCAGTACTTC. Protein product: CSVEPHRDWETQYF.

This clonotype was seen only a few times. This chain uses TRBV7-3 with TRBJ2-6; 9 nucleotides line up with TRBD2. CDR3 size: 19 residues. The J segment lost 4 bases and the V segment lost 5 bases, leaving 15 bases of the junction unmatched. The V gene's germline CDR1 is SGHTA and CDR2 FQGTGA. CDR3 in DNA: TGTGCCAGCAGCCCCCGAGGTAGCGGGGGCCCCGAAGGGGCCAACGTCCTGACTTTC. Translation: CASSPRGSGGPEGANVLTF.

The CDR3 is CAWGLNTDTQYF. The CDR3 coding sequence is TGTGCCTGGGGTCTTAACACAGATACGCAGTATTTT. The chain combines TRBV30 with TRBJ2-3; D gene uncertain. The germline V gene encodes CDR1 GTSNPN and CDR2 SVGIG (reference sequence). The CDR3 totals 12 residues. Trimming took off 5 bases at V and 2 bases at J, with 8 bases between the two ends.

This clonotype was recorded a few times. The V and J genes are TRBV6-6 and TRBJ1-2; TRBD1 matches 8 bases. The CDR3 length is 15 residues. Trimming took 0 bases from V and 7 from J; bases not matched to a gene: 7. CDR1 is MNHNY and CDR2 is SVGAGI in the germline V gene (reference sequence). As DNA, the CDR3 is TGTGCCAGCAGTTACTCGTCCGGGACAGGTCGTGGCTACACCTTC. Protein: CASSYSSGTGRGYTF.

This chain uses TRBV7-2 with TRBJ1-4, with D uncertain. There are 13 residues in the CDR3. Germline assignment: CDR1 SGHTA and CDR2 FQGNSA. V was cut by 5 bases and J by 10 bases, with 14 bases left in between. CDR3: CASSPSAVGKLFF. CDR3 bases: TGTGCCAGCAGCCCTAGTGCGGTGGGAAAACTGTTTTTT.

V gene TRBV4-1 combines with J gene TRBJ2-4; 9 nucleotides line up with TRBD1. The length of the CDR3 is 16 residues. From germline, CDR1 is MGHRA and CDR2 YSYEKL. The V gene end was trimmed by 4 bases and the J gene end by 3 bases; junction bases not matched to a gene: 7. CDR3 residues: CASSRPQGAGKNIQYF. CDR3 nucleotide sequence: TGCGCCAGCAGCCGCCCACAGGGGGCCGGCAAAAACATTCAGTACTTC.

CDR3: CASSSSRLAAPRGTDTQYF. The CDR3 DNA reads TGTGCCAGCAGTTCGTCGCGGCTAGCGGCCCCGAGGGGCACAGATACGCAGTATTTT. The chain uses TRBV7-2 and TRBJ2-3, with TRBD2 identical over 7 bases. The CDR3 spans 19 residues. Germline V gene lookup returns CDR1 SGHTA and CDR2 FQGNSA. Trimming at V came to 6 bases and at J to 1 base, leaving 19 bases not matched to a gene.

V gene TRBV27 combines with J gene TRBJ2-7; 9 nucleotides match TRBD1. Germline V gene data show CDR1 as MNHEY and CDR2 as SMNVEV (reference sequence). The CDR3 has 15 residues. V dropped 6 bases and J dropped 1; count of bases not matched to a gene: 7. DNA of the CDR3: TGTGCCAGCAGAAAACCGGGACAGGGTTCCTACGAGCAGTACTTC. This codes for CASRKPGQGSYEQYF.

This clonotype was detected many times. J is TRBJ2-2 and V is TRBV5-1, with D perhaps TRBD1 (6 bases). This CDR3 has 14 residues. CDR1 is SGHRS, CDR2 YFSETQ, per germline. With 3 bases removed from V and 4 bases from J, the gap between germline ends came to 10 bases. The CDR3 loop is CASSYGTSTGELFF. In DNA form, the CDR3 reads TGCGCCAGCAGCTACGGGACATCCACCGGGGAGCTGTTTTTT.

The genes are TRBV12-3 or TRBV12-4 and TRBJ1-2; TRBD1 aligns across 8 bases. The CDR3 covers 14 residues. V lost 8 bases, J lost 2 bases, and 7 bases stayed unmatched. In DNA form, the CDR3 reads TGTGCCAGCGTTAGGACAGGGAGCAACTATGGCTACACCTTC. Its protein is CASVRTGSNYGYTF.

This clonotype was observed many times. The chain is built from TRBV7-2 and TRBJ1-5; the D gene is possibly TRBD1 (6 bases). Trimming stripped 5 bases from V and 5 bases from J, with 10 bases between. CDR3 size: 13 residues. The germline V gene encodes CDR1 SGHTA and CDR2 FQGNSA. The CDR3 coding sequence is TGTGCCAGCAGCCAGGACAGAGATCAGCCCCAGCATTTT. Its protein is CASSQDRDQPQHF.

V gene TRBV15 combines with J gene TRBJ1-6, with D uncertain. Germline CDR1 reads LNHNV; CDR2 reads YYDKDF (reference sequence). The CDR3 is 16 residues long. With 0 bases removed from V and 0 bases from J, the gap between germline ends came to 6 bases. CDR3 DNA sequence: TGTGCCACCAGCAGAGACAGAAGCTCCTATAATTCACCCCTCCACTTT. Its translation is CATSRDRSSYNSPLHF.

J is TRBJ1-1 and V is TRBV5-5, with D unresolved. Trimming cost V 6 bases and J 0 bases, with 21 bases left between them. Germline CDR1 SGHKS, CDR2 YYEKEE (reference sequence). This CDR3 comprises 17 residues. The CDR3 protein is CASTSQAGAPMNTEAFF. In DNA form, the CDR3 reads TGTGCCAGCACAAGCCAGGCGGGCGCTCCTATGAACACTGAAGCTTTCTTT.

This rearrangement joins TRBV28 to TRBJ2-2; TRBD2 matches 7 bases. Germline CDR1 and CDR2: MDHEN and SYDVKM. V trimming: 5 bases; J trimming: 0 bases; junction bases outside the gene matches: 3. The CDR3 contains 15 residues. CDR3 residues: CASSLAVANTGELFF. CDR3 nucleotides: TGTGCCAGCAGTCTAGCGGTCGCGAACACCGGGGAGCTGTTTTTT.

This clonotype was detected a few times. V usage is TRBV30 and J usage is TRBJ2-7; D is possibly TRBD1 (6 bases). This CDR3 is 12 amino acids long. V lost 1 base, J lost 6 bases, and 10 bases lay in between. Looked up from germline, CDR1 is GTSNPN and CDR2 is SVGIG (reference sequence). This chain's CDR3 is CAWSGQAREQYF. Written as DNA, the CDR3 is TGTGCCTGGAGTGGACAGGCCCGCGAGCAGTACTTC.

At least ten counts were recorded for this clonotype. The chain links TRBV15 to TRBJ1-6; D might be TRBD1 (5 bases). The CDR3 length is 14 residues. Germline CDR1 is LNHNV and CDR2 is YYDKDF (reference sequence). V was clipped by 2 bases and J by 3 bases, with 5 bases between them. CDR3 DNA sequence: TGTGCCACCAGCAGACAGGGCTATAATTCACCCCTCCACTTT. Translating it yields CATSRQGYNSPLHF.

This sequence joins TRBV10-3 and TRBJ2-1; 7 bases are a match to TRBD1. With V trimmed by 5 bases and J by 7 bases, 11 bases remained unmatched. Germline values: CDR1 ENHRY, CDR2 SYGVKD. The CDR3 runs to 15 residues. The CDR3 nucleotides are TGTGCCATCAGTAACGGACAGGTAGGGGGAAATGAGCAGTTCTTC. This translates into CAISNGQVGGNEQFF.

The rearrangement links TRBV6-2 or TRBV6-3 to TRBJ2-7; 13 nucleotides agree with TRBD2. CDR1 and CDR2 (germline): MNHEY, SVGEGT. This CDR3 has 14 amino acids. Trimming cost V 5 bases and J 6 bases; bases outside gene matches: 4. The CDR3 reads CASSRLAGGAEQYF. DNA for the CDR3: TGTGCCAGCAGTCGACTAGCGGGGGGTGCCGAGCAGTACTTC.

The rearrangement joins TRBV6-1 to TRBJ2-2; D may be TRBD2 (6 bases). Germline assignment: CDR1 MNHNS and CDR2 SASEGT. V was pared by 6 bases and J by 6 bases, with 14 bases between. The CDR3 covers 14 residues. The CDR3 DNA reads TGTGCCAGCAGATGGGCATGGGAGGCCGGGGAGCTGTTTTTT. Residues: CASRWAWEAGELFF.

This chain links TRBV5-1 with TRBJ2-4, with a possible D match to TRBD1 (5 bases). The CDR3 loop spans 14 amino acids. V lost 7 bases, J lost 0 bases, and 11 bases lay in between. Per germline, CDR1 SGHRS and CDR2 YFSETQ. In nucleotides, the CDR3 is TGCGCCAGCCGAGTGGACATAGCCAAAAACATTCAGTACTTC. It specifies CASRVDIAKNIQYF.

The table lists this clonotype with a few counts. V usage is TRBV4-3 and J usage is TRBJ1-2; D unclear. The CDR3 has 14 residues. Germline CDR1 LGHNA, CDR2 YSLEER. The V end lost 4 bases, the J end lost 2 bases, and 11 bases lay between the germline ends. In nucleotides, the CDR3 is TGCGCCAGCAGCCCCCGAGGACGGAACTATGGCTACACCTTC. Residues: CASSPRGRNYGYTF.

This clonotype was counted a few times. CDR3 DNA sequence: TGTGCCAGCAGTTTGTATACAGGGCTCGGTCAGCCCCAGCATTTT. This encodes CASSLYTGLGQPQHF. The chain links TRBV12-3 or TRBV12-4 to TRBJ1-5; D is perhaps TRBD1 (6 bases). The CDR3 consists of 15 residues. Trimming removed 3 bases at V and 6 bases at J, with 15 bases between.

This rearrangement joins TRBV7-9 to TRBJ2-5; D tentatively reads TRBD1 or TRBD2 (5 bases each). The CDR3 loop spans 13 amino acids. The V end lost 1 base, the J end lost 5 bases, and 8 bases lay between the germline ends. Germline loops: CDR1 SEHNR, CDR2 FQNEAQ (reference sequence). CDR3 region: CASSLVEGETQYF. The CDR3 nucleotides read TGTGCCAGCAGCTTAGTTGAGGGGGAGACCCAGTACTTC. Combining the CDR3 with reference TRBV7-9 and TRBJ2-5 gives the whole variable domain DTGVSQNPRHKITKRGQNVTFRCDPISEHNRLYWYRQTLGQGPEFLTYFQNEAQLEKSRLLSDRFSAERPKGSFSTLEIQRTEQGDSAMYLCASSLVEGETQYFGPGTRLLVL.

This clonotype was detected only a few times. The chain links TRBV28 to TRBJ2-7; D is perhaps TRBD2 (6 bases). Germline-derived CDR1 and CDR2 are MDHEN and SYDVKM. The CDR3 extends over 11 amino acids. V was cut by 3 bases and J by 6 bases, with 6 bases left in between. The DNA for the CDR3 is TGTGCCAGCAGTTTGGGGGGCGAGCAGTACGTC. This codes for CASSLGGEQYV.